The 9 T cell receptor beta chains presented below share a single source sample, sequenced in a study of blood T cell repertoires in COVID-19. Clones were read by immunoSEQ multiplex PCR, and TCRdb kept only the in-frame ones, dropping some. The table has some 180,000 clones, 82% seen once; the top ten hold less than 9.5%. The specimen was peripheral blood. These receptors all stem from a woman in her fifties or sixties with COVID-19, enrolled during active disease.

The V call is TRBV7-9, the J call TRBJ1-4, with a possible D match to TRBD1 (6 bases). Trimming removed 4 bases at V and 4 bases at J, with 10 bases between. Germline V gene sequence: CDR1 SEHNR, CDR2 FQNEAQ (reference sequence). The CDR3 totals 14 residues. The CDR3: CASSSGQFNEKLFF. As DNA, the CDR3 is TGTGCCAGCAGCTCCGGACAGTTTAATGAAAAACTGTTTTTT.

The V gene is TRBV29-1, the J gene TRBJ1-5, with a tentative D call TRBD1 (5 bases). This CDR3 has 14 residues. From germline, CDR1 is SQVTM and CDR2 ANQGSEA. V lost 6 bases, J lost 1 base, and 13 bases lay in between. The DNA of the CDR3 is TGCAGCGTGGCAGACAGCCCCAGCAATCAGCCCCAGCATTTT. Translation: CSVADSPSNQPQHF.

The rearrangement uses TRBV5-1 and TRBJ2-5, with unresolved D. V lost 2 bases to trimming and J lost 3 bases, with 8 bases between them. Germline assignment: CDR1 SGHRS and CDR2 YFSETQ. The CDR3 spans 13 residues. CDR3 nucleotides: TGCGCCAGCAGCTTCCAGGTCAAAGAGACCCAGTACTTC. This codes for CASSFQVKETQYF.

The chain joins TRBV28 to TRBJ1-5, with TRBD1 matching 7 bases. CDR3 length: 14 residues. J lost 6 bases, V lost 5 bases, and 7 bases had no gene match. The germline gives CDR1 MDHEN, CDR2 SYDVKM. As DNA, the CDR3 is TGTGCCAGCAGTCCCCAGACAGGGTTTCAGCCCCAGCATTTT. Translating it yields CASSPQTGFQPQHF.

V is TRBV6-1 and J is TRBJ1-4; no clear D. Trimming removed 1 base from V and 4 bases from J, with 10 bases in between. The CDR3 extends over 15 amino acids. Germline lookup yields CDR1 MNHNS and CDR2 SASEGT. The CDR3 DNA is TGTGCCAGCAGTGAAGTGTGGGCAGTTAATGAAAAACTGTTTTTT. Amino acid sequence: CASSEVWAVNEKLFF.

The V call is TRBV12-3 or TRBV12-4, the J call TRBJ1-3; D is unresolved. V was clipped by 5 bases and J by 4 bases, with 6 bases between them. This CDR3 region has 12 residues. This chain's CDR3 is CASSVQGNTIYF. The DNA for the CDR3 is TGTGCCAGCAGTGTACAGGGAAACACCATATATTTT.

The chain employs TRBV28 and TRBJ1-4; perhaps TRBD1 as D (6 bases). The ends were cut back, 3 bases at V and 7 bases at J, with 21 bases in the middle. Germline V gives CDR1 MDHEN, CDR2 SYDVKM. The CDR3 has 17 residues. CDR3 amino acids: CASSFPRGGATGEKLFF. The CDR3 DNA reads as TGTGCCAGCAGTTTCCCAAGGGGGGGGGCGACGGGTGAAAAACTGTTTTTT. Full variable domain (outside the CDR3, taken from reference TRBV28 and TRBJ1-4): DVKVTQSSRYLVKRTGEKVFLECVQDMDHENMFWYRQDPGLGLRLIYFSYDVKMKEKGDIPEGYSVSREKKERFSLILESASTNQTSMYLCASSFPRGGATGEKLFFGSGTQLSVL.

J is TRBJ2-3 and V is TRBV6-2 or TRBV6-3, with 7 positions matching TRBD2. V gave up 7 bases and J gave up 5 bases; unmatched junction bases: 9. Per the germline V gene, CDR1 is MNHEY and CDR2 is SVGEGT. The CDR3 is 14 amino acids. The CDR3 reads CASTPRSGLDTQYF. The CDR3 bases are TGTGCCAGCACCCCCCGTAGCGGGCTAGATACGCAGTATTTT.

This sequence joins TRBV10-3 and TRBJ2-2; 7 nucleotides match TRBD2. The CDR3 runs 14 residues. Germline CDR1 reads ENHRY; CDR2 reads SYGVKD. J was trimmed by 5 bases and V by 11 bases; bases with no gene match: 11. CDR3 bases: TGTGCCCATTCTAGCGGTAGAGGGACCGGGGAGCTGTTTTTT. This translates into CAHSSGRGTGELFF.